The sample holds a few counts of the clone carrying this T cell receptor beta chain. This entry comes from a study of neurological immune-mediated disorders. Germline V gives CDR1 MNHEY, CDR2 SVGAGI. With 0 bases removed from V and 0 bases from J, the gap between germline ends came to 15 bases. This CDR3 contains 17 residues. A single record per CDR3 protein comes from TCRdb applying MiXCR to the 5' RACE reads. The table records about 120,000 distinct CDR3 sequences, roughly 3.2% of them present only once. The chain couples TRBV6-5 to TRBJ2-7; unclear D gene. The clonotype was recovered from a woman aged 25 to 45 with multiple sclerosis. Material for sequencing was PBMCs. For the CDR3, the DNA is TGTGCCAGCAGTTACTCATTCGGCAGCTTGAGCTCCTACGAGCAGTACTTC. Residues: CASSYSFGSLSSYEQYF.